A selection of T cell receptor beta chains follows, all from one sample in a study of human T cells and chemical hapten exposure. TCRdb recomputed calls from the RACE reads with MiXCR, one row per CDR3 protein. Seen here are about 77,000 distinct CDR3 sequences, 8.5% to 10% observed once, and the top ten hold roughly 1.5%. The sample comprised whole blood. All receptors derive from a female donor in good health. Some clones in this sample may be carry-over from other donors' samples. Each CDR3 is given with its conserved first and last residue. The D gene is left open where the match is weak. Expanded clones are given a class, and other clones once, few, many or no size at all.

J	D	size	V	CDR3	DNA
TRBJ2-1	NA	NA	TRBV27	CASSFNWGVNEQFF	TGTGCCAGCAGTTTTAACTGGGGGGTGAATGAGCAGTTCTTC
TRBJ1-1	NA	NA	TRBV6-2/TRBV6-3	CASSPREGVSTEAFF	TGTGCCAGCAGTCCCCGGGAAGGGGTGAGCACTGAAGCTTTCTTT
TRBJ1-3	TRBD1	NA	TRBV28	CASSSPGTARNTIYF	TGTGCCAGCAGTTCACCCGGGACAGCAAGAAACACCATATATTTT
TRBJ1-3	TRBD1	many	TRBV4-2	CASSQGRKDRGLTGNTIYF	TGTGCCAGCAGCCAAGGAAGGAAGGACAGGGGGCTCACTGGAAACACCATATATTTT
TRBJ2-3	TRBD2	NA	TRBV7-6	CASSLGTSGGSTPSTDTQYF	TGTGCCAGCAGCCTAGGCACTAGCGGGGGTTCCACTCCTAGCACAGATACGCAGTATTTT
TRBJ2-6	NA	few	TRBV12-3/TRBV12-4	CATQLANVLTF	TGTGCCACCCAACTGGCCAACGTCCTGACTTTC
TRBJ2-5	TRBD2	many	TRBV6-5	CAVQTSGGGLEDQYF	TGTGCCGTGCAGACTAGCGGGGGGGGACTGGAGGACCAGTACTTC
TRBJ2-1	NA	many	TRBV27	CASSLTPPRDEQFF	TGTGCCAGCAGTTTAACTCCCCCTAGGGATGAGCAGTTCTTC
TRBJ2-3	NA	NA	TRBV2	CASSEDVGTDTQYF	TGTGCCAGCAGTGAAGACGTGGGCACAGATACGCAGTATTTT
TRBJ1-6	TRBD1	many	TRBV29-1	CSIRTGVHSPLHF	TGCAGCATAAGGACAGGGGTACATTCACCCCTCCACTTT
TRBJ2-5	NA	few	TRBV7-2	CASSLMTLETQYF	TGTGCCAGCAGCTTAATGACACTCGAGACCCAGTACTTC
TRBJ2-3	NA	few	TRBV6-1	CASSEFTATDTQYF	TGTGCCAGCAGTGAATTTACAGCCACAGATACGCAGTATTTT
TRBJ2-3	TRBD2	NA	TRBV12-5	CASGSLHNPGLGESTDTQYF	TGTGCTAGTGGTTCCCTACATAATCCGGGACTAGGGGAAAGCACAGATACGCAGTATTTT
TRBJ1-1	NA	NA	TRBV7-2	CASSLSWGLNTEAFF	TGTGCCAGCAGCTTATCGTGGGGACTGAACACTGAAGCTTTCTTT
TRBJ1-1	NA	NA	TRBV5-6	CASSPEPGRRTEAFF	TGTGCCAGCAGCCCAGAACCGGGCAGAAGGACTGAAGCTTTCTTT
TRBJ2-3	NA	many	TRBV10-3	CAINPKTSTDTQYF	TGTGCCATCAATCCTAAAACTAGCACAGATACGCAGTATTTT
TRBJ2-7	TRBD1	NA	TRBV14	CASSQVYETGGGYEQYF	TGTGCCAGCAGCCAAGTCTACGAGACAGGGGGTGGTTACGAGCAGTACTTC
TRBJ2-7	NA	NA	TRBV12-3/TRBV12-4	CASSLLGRSYEQYF	TGTGCCAGCAGTTTATTGGGCAGGTCCTACGAGCAGTACTTC
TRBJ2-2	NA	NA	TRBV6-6	CAVLSLENTGELFF	TGTGCCGTCCTCTCGTTGGAGAACACCGGGGAGCTGTTTTTT
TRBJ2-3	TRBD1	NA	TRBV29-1	CSYRDRDTDTQYF	TGCAGCTACCGGGACAGGGACACAGATACGCAGTATTTT
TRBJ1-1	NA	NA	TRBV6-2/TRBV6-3	CASSSIPRMGYTEAFF	TGTGCCAGCAGTTCCATCCCTAGGATGGGGTACACTGAAGCTTTCTTT
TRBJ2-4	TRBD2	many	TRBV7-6	CASSNRLAGAGQINIQYF	TGTGCCAGCAGCAACAGACTAGCGGGGGCCGGGCAGATAAACATTCAGTACTTC
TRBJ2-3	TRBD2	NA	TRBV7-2	CASSWAGDSTDTQYF	TGTGCCAGCAGCTGGGCGGGGGACAGCACAGATACGCAGTATTTT
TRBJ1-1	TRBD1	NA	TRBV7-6	CASSLVTGKNTEAFF	TGTGCCAGCAGCTTAGTGACAGGGAAGAACACTGAAGCTTTCTTT
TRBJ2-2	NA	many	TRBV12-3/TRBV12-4	CAIGTVNTGELFF	TGTGCCATAGGGACGGTGAACACCGGGGAGCTGTTTTTT
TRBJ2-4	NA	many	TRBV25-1	CASSEGAGAKNIQYF	TGTGCCAGCAGTGAGGGGGCGGGGGCCAAAAACATTCAGTACTTC
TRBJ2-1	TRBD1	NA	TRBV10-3	CATVGGRPPSSYNEQFF	TGTGCCACCGTAGGGGGCCGCCCGCCTAGCTCCTACAATGAGCAGTTCTTC
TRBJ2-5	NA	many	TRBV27	CASSFRSNWAQYF	TGTGCCAGCAGTTTTAGGTCGAATTGGGCCCAGTACTTC
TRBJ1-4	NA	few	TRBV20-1	CSANWGAREKLFF	TGCAGTGCTAACTGGGGGGCTCGAGAAAAACTGTTTTTT
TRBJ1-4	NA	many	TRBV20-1	CSAARGRNEKLFF	TGCAGTGCGGCGAGGGGGAGGAATGAAAAACTGTTTTTT
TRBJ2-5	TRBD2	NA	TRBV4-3	CASSQDLWLAGGWQETQYF	TGCGCCAGCAGCCAAGATCTTTGGCTAGCGGGGGGGTGGCAAGAGACCCAGTACTTC
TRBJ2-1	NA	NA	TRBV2	CASSPGNEQFF	TGTGCCAGCAGCCCGGGGAATGAGCAGTTCTTC
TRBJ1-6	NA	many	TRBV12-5	CASGPSKGTGNSPLHF	TGTGCTAGTGGTCCCTCGAAGGGGACTGGGAATTCACCCCTCCACTTT
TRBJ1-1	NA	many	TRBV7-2	CASSLVTGAGTEAFF	TGTGCCAGCAGCTTAGTGACGGGGGCGGGTACTGAAGCTTTCTTT
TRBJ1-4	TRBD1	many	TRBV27	CASSRNRGSYEKLFF	TGTGCCAGCAGTAGGAACAGGGGTTCATATGAAAAACTGTTTTTT
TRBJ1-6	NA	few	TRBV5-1	CASSLRPPGLNSPLHF	TGCGCCAGCAGCTTGCGACCCCCAGGGCTTAATTCACCCCTCCACTTT
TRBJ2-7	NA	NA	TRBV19	CASSPQRKDRSYEQYF	TGTGCCAGTAGTCCGCAAAGGAAGGATCGCTCCTACGAGCAGTACTTC
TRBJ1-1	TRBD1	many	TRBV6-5	CASSYARGLYTEAFF	TGTGCCAGCAGTTACGCCAGGGGGCTTTACACTGAAGCTTTCTTT
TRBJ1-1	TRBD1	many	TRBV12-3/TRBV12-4	CASKTGEGTEAFF	TGTGCCAGCAAGACAGGGGAAGGCACTGAAGCTTTCTTT
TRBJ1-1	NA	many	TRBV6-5	CASSRNTEAFF	TGTGCCAGCAGCAGGAACACTGAAGCTTTCTTT
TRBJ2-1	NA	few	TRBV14	CASSQLLGRQFF	TGTGCCAGCAGCCAACTATTAGGCAGACAGTTCTTC
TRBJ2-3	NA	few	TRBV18	CASSPPGFLDTQYF	TGTGCCAGCTCACCGCCAGGGTTCTTGGATACGCAGTATTTT
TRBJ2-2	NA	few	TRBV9	CASSVEIWDMDTGELFF	TGTGCCAGCAGCGTAGAAATATGGGATATGGACACCGGGGAGCTGTTTTTT
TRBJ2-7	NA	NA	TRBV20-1	CSARGVAGEQYF	TGCAGTGCTAGGGGGGTAGCCGGCGAGCAGTACTTC
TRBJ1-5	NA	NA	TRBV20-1	CSAREVNNQPQHF	TGCAGTGCTAGAGAAGTCAACAATCAGCCCCAGCATTTT
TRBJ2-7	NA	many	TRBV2	CASRELLAPRPYEQYF	TGTGCCAGCAGGGAGTTACTAGCACCTCGTCCCTACGAGCAGTACTTC
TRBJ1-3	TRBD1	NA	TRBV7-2	CASSLVLQGLSGNTIYF	TGTGCCAGCAGCTTGGTTTTACAGGGGTTATCCGGAAACACCATATATTTT
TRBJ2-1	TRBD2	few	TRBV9	CASTVIGGGGPNEQFF	TGTGCCAGCACCGTCATCGGTGGCGGGGGTCCCAATGAGCAGTTCTTC
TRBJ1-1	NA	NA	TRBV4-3	CASSQVRGTEAFF	TGCGCCAGCAGCCAAGTAAGGGGGACTGAAGCTTTCTTT
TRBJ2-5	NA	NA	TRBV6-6	CASSESIETQYF	TGTGCCAGCAGTGAATCGATAGAGACCCAGTACTTC
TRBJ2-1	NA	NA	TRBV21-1	CASSKGDEQFF	TGTGCCAGCAGCAAGGGTGATGAGCAGTTCTTC
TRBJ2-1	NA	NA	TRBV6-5	CASSYGETPYNEQFF	TGTGCCAGCAGTTACGGGGAAACCCCCTACAATGAGCAGTTCTTC
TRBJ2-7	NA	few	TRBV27	CASSPSSGTYSYEQYF	TGTGCCAGCAGTCCAAGCTCCGGGACATATTCCTACGAGCAGTACTTC
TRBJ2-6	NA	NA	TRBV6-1	CASSDYRPSGANVLTF	TGTGCCAGCAGTGACTACCGCCCGTCTGGGGCCAACGTCCTGACTTTC
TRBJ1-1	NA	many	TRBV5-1	CASSLDTLNTEAFF	TGCGCCAGCAGCTTGGACACTTTGAACACTGAAGCTTTCTTT
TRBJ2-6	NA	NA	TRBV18	CASFRLSGANVLTF	TGTGCCAGTTTTAGACTCTCTGGGGCCAACGTCCTGACTTTC